Following are 8 T cell receptor beta chains from one sample sequenced in a study of blood T cell repertoires in COVID-19. This table comes from immunoSEQ multiplex PCR, and its TCRdb copy is limited to in-frame clones, with some not included. The profile covers 250,000 to 350,000 clones, with 70% to 85% appearing a single time and more than 1.1% taken by the ten largest. Sequenced input: peripheral blood. Receptors originate from a human donor with COVID-19, enrolled during active disease. The donor label of this sample is uncertain.

This chain connects TRBV27 to TRBJ2-5; 7 nucleotides match TRBD1. The assigned J gene may be wrong: the sequence end matches TRBJ2-7 better. Germline loops: CDR1 MNHEY, CDR2 SMNVEV (reference sequence). This CDR3 comprises 14 residues. CDR3 amino acids: CASRPRQGSYEQYF. CDR3 in DNA: TGTGCCAGCAGACCCCGACAGGGCTCCTACGAGCAGTACTTC.

This chain joins TRBV14 and TRBJ2-1; 10 bases are a match to TRBD1. The V and J ends lost 0 bases and 5 bases, in that order; junction bases with no gene match: 4. The CDR3 has 16 amino acids. CDR1 is SGHDN, CDR2 FVKESK, per germline. The CDR3 coding sequence is TGTGCCAGCAGCCAAGAGGACAGGGGGATTCACAATGAGCAGTTCTTC. This gives the protein CASSQEDRGIHNEQFF.

The chain couples TRBV24-1 to TRBJ2-3, with D uncertain. V lost 5 bases to trimming and J lost 2 bases, with 13 bases between them. Per the germline V gene, CDR1 is KGHDR and CDR2 is SFDVKD. The CDR3 is 15 residues long. The CDR3 is CATSAPRGHTDTQYF. CDR3 nucleotide sequence: TGTGCCACCAGTGCCCCGCGCGGCCACACAGATACGCAGTATTTT.

The V and J genes are TRBV6-4 and TRBJ1-2; D remains ambiguous. Trimming stripped 0 bases from V and 8 bases from J, with 10 bases between. The CDR3 covers 13 residues. Germline CDR1 MRHNA, CDR2 SNTAGT. CDR3 in amino acids: CASSDSRVGGYTF. The CDR3 DNA sequence: TGTGCCAGCAGTGACTCGAGGGTGGGGGGCTACACCTTC.

The chain recombines TRBV2 with TRBJ2-1, with 10 bases matching TRBD1. After removal of 8 bases from V and 3 bases from J, the junction contained 4 bases not matched to a gene. Germline values: CDR1 SNHLY, CDR2 FYNNEI. This CDR3 spans 14 amino acids. The CDR3 DNA follows: TGTGCCAGCCTCCGGACAGGGGGCTACAATGAGCAGTTCTTC. Its protein product is CASLRTGGYNEQFF.

The rearrangement joins TRBV7-9 to TRBJ2-5; 7 bases agree with TRBD2. CDR3 length: 18 residues. CDR1 SEHNR and CDR2 FQNEAQ come from the germline V gene (reference sequence). V lost 0 bases, J lost 2 bases, and 12 bases stayed unmatched. The CDR3 is CASSLARGLADLQETQYF. The CDR3 bases are TGTGCCAGCAGCTTAGCGAGGGGCCTAGCGGACCTACAAGAGACCCAGTACTTC.

This sequence joins TRBV19 and TRBJ2-1; 9 nucleotides match TRBD2. There are 11 residues in the CDR3. Germline-derived CDR1 and CDR2 are LNHDA and SQIVND (reference sequence). Trimming cost V 6 bases and J 14 bases; bases outside gene matches: 5. CDR3 sequence (DNA): TGTGCCAGTAGCGCGGGAGGGCCCAAGTTCTTC. Protein: CASSAGGPKFF.

This clone was found a few times. Here the CDR3 reads CASSRDRGRWPQHF. The CDR3 coding sequence is TGTGCCAGCAGTCGAGACAGGGGACGGTGGCCCCAGCATTTT. The chain uses TRBV2 and TRBJ1-5; 8 bases line up with TRBD1. After removal of 5 bases from V and 9 bases from J, the junction contained 9 bases not matched to a gene. Per the germline V gene, CDR1 is SNHLY and CDR2 is FYNNEI. The CDR3 runs to 14 residues.